Listed below are T cell receptor beta chains from one sample, sequenced in a study of shared clonotypes between healthy human individuals. Assay used: immunoSEQ multiplex PCR; TCRdb lists only in-frame clones, some missing. The sample carries about 960,000 clones, approximately 80% recorded once. Sequenced material: memory CD4+ T cells sorted from blood. The source of these receptors is a man younger than 35 in good health. Both conserved end residues are part of each CDR3. The D gene is left open where the match is weak. Clone size is given for some rows only: seen once, a few or many times, or a class if the clone is expanded.

v_call	j_call	d_call	clone_size	cdr3_length	cdr3_nt	cdr3_aa
TRBV9	TRBJ2-2	TRBD1	NA	15	TGTGCCAGCAGCGTGTTAGGGGGCGGCACCGGGGAGCTGTTTTTT	CASSVLGGGTGELFF
TRBV5-4	TRBJ2-3	TRBD2	NA	16	TGTGCCAGCAGCTTGGGGACTAGCGGCCTCACAGATACGCAGTATTTT	CASSLGTSGLTDTQYF
TRBV13	TRBJ2-3	TRBD2	NA	15	TGTGCCAGCAGTCGGACTAGCGGGGGCACAGATACGCAGTATTTT	CASSRTSGGTDTQYF
TRBV2	TRBJ1-1	TRBD1	NA	13	TGTGCCGTCCTCGAGGGGGCGCGGACTGAAGCTTTCTTT	CAVLEGARTEAFF
TRBV18	TRBJ1-1	NA	NA	17	TGTGCCAGCTCACCACCGGGGGGTACAGGGTTGAACACTGAAGCTTTCTTT	CASSPPGGTGLNTEAFF
TRBV4-2	TRBJ2-1	NA	once	16	TGTGCCAGCAGCCAAACGTATGGGAGTTCCTACAATGAGCAGTTCTTC	CASSQTYGSSYNEQFF
TRBV7-3	TRBJ2-1	NA	few	15	TGTGCCAGCAGCTTAACGGTGCACAAGGGCAATGAGCAGTTCTTC	CASSLTVHKGNEQFF
TRBV7-2	TRBJ2-7	NA	NA	14	TGTGCCAGCAGCTTAGAAGGCCGCTCCTACGAGCAGTACTTC	CASSLEGRSYEQYF
TRBV11-2	TRBJ2-1	NA	few	17	TGTGCCAGCAGCTTAGGACGAGGGGCAGGATGGAGCAATGAGCAGTTCTTC	CASSLGRGAGWSNEQFF
TRBV5-1	TRBJ2-7	TRBD1	few	14	TGCGCCAGCAGCTTGGAACAGGGGAGAATCGAGCAGTACTTC	CASSLEQGRIEQYF
TRBV28	TRBJ2-1	NA	NA	14	TGTGCCAGCAGTCCCATGCGGGACGCCAATGAGCAGTTCTTC	CASSPMRDANEQFF
TRBV30	TRBJ2-7	NA	NA	12	TGTGCCTGGAGATTCGGCAGGTACGAGCAGTACTTC	CAWRFGRYEQYF
TRBV7-9	TRBJ2-1	NA	once	15	TGTGCCAGCAGCTTAAGGCGGGTCAACTACAATGAGCAGTTCTTC	CASSLRRVNYNEQFF
TRBV7-9	TRBJ1-6	NA	NA	16	TGTGCCAGCAGCCCCACTACAGGGATCCTAAATTCACCCCTCCACTTT	CASSPTTGILNSPLHF
TRBV11-3	TRBJ2-7	NA	NA	17	TGTGCCAGCAGCTTTCGTCCTGATTGGACGTCCTCCTACGAGCAGTACTTC	CASSFRPDWTSSYEQYF
TRBV29-1	TRBJ2-7	NA	NA	14	TGCAGCGTTGAATTAAATGGGCTAGGCTACGAGCAGTACTTC	CSVELNGLGYEQYF
TRBV19	TRBJ2-5	NA	NA	13	TGTGCCAGTTCTTTCAATACCCAAGAGACCCAGTACTTC	CASSFNTQETQYF
TRBV9	TRBJ2-7	NA	NA	14	TGTGCCAGCAGCGAGAGGGTGGGGCCCTACGAGCAGTACTTC	CASSERVGPYEQYF
TRBV2	TRBJ1-4	NA	NA	14	TGTGCCAGCAGTGGCGCACAGGGTGATGAAAAACTGTTTTTT	CASSGAQGDEKLFF
TRBV5-4	TRBJ1-2	TRBD1	NA	15	TGTGCCAGCAGCCCGGGACAGGGCAAGGACTATGGCTACACCTTC	CASSPGQGKDYGYTF
TRBV18	TRBJ2-3	NA	NA	15	TGTGCCAGCTCACCATCTGCAGGAATCACAGATACGCAGTATTTT	CASSPSAGITDTQYF
TRBV6-1	TRBJ2-7	NA	once	11	TGTGCCAGCACCCACAGGGCCGAGCAGTACTTC	CASTHRAEQYF
TRBV5-6	TRBJ2-6	NA	NA	16	TGTGCCAGCAGCTCAACAGGGCGCTCTGGGGCCAACGTCCTGACTTTC	CASSSTGRSGANVLTF
TRBV27	TRBJ2-2	TRBD1	NA	15	TGTGCCAGCAGTAAGGACAGGGCTTTAAGCGGGGAGCTGTTTTTT	CASSKDRALSGELFF
TRBV15	TRBJ2-1	NA	NA	15	TGTGCCACCCGGAGGGGCCGGAGCTCCTACAATGAGCAGTTCTTC	CATRRGRSSYNEQFF
TRBV18	TRBJ1-1	NA	few	14	TGTGCCAGCTCATCCGTAGGTTTGAACACTGAAGCTTTCTTT	CASSSVGLNTEAFF
TRBV19	TRBJ1-1	NA	NA	13	TGTGCCAGTAACCCGGGGGTCTACACTGAAGCTTTCTTT	CASNPGVYTEAFF
TRBV6-5	TRBJ1-5	NA	NA	14	TGTGCCAGCAGCCTCCGGGACAGCAATCAGCCCCAGCATTTT	CASSLRDSNQPQHF
TRBV7-3	TRBJ2-1	TRBD2	NA	15	TGTGCCAGCAGCCAGACTAGCGGGTCCTACAATGAGCAGTTCTTC	CASSQTSGSYNEQFF
TRBV18	TRBJ1-3	NA	many	14	TGTGCCAGCTCACCAGGGAGCTCTGGAAACACCATATATTTT	CASSPGSSGNTIYF
TRBV27	TRBJ2-5	NA	few	15	TGTGCCAGCAGAGGGGACAACTGGTTAGGAGAGACCCAGTACTTC	CASRGDNWLGETQYF
TRBV5-5	TRBJ1-2	NA	few	15	TGTGCCAGCAGGGTGGGAGAGGGGCTGAACTATGGCTACACCTTC	CASRVGEGLNYGYTF
TRBV28	TRBJ1-6	NA	few	15	TGTGCCAGCAGTTCCCGACAGAGCAATAATTCACCCCTCCACTTT	CASSSRQSNNSPLHF
TRBV6-1	TRBJ2-7	TRBD1	once	15	TGTGCCAGCAGTGAAGCGCAGGGGGTTTTGAAGGGGCAGTACTTC	CASSEAQGVLKGQYF
TRBV10-3	TRBJ1-1	NA	NA	14	TGTGCCATCAGAAGGTCAGGGGCTGGTTTTGGTGCTTTCTTT	CAIRRSGAGFGAFF
TRBV5-1	TRBJ2-4	NA	NA	13	TGCGCCAGCAGCCTACCGGAGGGGGGCATTCAGTACTTC	CASSLPEGGIQYF
TRBV12-5	TRBJ2-3	TRBD1	NA	15	TGTGCTAGTGGCTCACAGGGGGGTATAATAGGTACGCAGTATTTT	CASGSQGGIIGTQYF
TRBV12-5	TRBJ1-6	NA	NA	18	TGTGCTAGTGGTTTGGTACTTGGGGCAAGCTCCTATAATTCACCCCTCCACTTT	CASGLVLGASSYNSPLHF
TRBV6-6	TRBJ2-7	TRBD2	NA	14	TGTGCCAGCAGGGGCGGGAGGGCCCTGGTCGAGCAGTACTTC	CASRGGRALVEQYF
TRBV19	TRBJ1-6	TRBD1	NA	15	TGTGCCAGTAGCCTGGCAGGGGGTTTTAATTCACCCCTCCACTTT	CASSLAGGFNSPLHF